The 19 T cell receptor beta chains given below trace back to one sample, sequenced in a study of cytomegalovirus exposure and HLA in healthy donors. The PCR made use of 60 Vbeta and 13 Jbeta primers. The data were produced by immunoSEQ multiplex PCR, yet TCRdb's version contains in-frame clones alone and is incomplete. The sample holds 80,000 to 90,000 clones, around 75% seen once. Specimen: PBMCs. These receptor sequences come from a middle-aged man in good health and CMV-seronegative.

This sequence joins TRBV4-2 and TRBJ2-2; 7 positions agree with TRBD1. CDR3 size: 17 residues. The V gene end was trimmed by 4 bases and the J gene end by 4 bases; junction bases not matched to a gene: 12. Germline V gene lookup returns CDR1 LGHNA and CDR2 YNFKEQ. The CDR3 spells CASSPTLTGFLTGELFF. CDR3 nucleotide sequence: TGTGCCAGCAGCCCTACTTTGACAGGGTTCCTCACCGGGGAGCTGTTTTTT.

The chain employs TRBV19 and TRBJ1-2; TRBD1 matches at 7 bases. Trimming removed 3 bases from V and 4 bases from J; junction bases left unmatched: 8. The germline CDR1 and CDR2 sequences are LNHDA and SQIVND (reference sequence). The CDR3 loop spans 15 amino acids. CDR3 DNA sequence: TGTGCCAGTAGTATTGGACAGGACCACCTCTATGGCTACACCTTC. Translation: CASSIGQDHLYGYTF.

This chain links TRBV29-1 with TRBJ2-7; 10 bases are shared with TRBD2. The CDR3 is 19 residues long. With V trimmed by 1 base and J by 0 bases, 15 bases remained unmatched. Germline CDR1 reads SQVTM; CDR2 reads ANQGSEA. CDR3 amino acids: CSVEGRTSGDRLHSYEQYF. CDR3 DNA: TGCAGCGTTGAAGGGCGGACTAGCGGCGATCGACTTCACTCCTACGAGCAGTACTTC.

The chain's CDR3 is CASRRQGNYGYTF. CDR3 bases: TGTGCCAGCAGAAGACAGGGGAACTATGGCTACACCTTC. The chain uses TRBV6-5 and TRBJ1-2; 8 bases fit TRBD1. The CDR3 runs to 13 residues. Trimming took 6 bases from V and 2 from J; bases not matched to a gene: 2. CDR1 and CDR2 (germline): MNHEY, SVGAGI.

CDR3 DNA sequence: TGTGCCAGCAGCGTTTCAGGCAGCTACTCCTACGAGCAGTACTTC. Its translation: CASSVSGSYSYEQYF. The rearrangement uses TRBV9 and TRBJ2-7; D is undetermined. Trimming shortened V by 2 bases and J by 0 bases, and 12 bases separated the two germline ends. This CDR3 is 15 amino acids long. Germline V gives CDR1 SGDLS, CDR2 YYNGEE.

This chain joins TRBV4-1 and TRBJ2-3, with 8 bases fitting TRBD1. The CDR3 is 16 residues long. V shed 0 bases, J shed 0 bases, and the junction held 2 bases outside the gene matches. Germline loops: CDR1 MGHRA, CDR2 YSYEKL. CDR3 sequence reads: CASSQDRDRSTDTQYF. CDR3 nucleotide sequence: TGCGCCAGCAGCCAAGATAGGGACAGGAGCACAGATACGCAGTATTTT.

This clone was found a few times. The rearrangement joins TRBV6-1 to TRBJ1-1; 7 nucleotides line up with TRBD1. With V trimmed by 5 bases and J by 5 bases, 11 bases remained unmatched. CDR1 and CDR2 from the germline V gene are MNHNS and SASEGT. There are 15 residues in the CDR3. CDR3 protein: CASSPFTGEVTEAFF. The CDR3 nucleotides are TGTGCCAGCAGTCCTTTTACAGGGGAGGTTACTGAAGCTTTCTTT.

At least ten counts were recorded for this clone. The chain employs TRBV19 and TRBJ1-5; 9 bases match TRBD1. V lost 7 bases to trimming and J lost 2 bases; unmatched junction nucleotides: 6. This CDR3 region has 15 residues. In germline, CDR1 is LNHDA, CDR2 SQIVND (reference sequence). The CDR3: CASTTRDRGNQPQHF. In DNA, the CDR3 is TGTGCCAGTACCACCCGGGACAGGGGCAATCAGCCCCAGCATTTT.

The rearrangement links TRBV27 to TRBJ1-2; D remains unclear. The CDR3 is 13 residues long. V was clipped by 2 bases and J by 8 bases, with 12 bases between them. CDR1 MNHEY and CDR2 SMNVEV come from the germline V gene (reference sequence). CDR3 region: CASSLSLLGGYTF. For the CDR3, the DNA is TGTGCCAGCAGTTTAAGCCTCCTGGGCGGCTACACCTTC.

The table lists this clone with a few counts. The chain is built from TRBV6-6 and TRBJ1-2; 9 bases agree with TRBD1. CDR1 and CDR2 (germline): MNHNY, SVGAGI (reference sequence). The CDR3 extends over 14 amino acids. V lost 6 bases to trimming and J lost 7 bases; unmatched junction nucleotides: 9. This CDR3 reads CASSPGQGISGYTF. The CDR3 DNA reads TGTGCCAGCAGCCCGGGACAGGGTATTAGTGGCTACACCTTC.

The V and J genes are TRBV6-5 and TRBJ2-7; 7 nucleotides align to TRBD1. Germline CDR1 and CDR2: MNHEY and SVGAGI. The trim removed 7 bases at V and 0 bases at J, leaving 6 bases unmatched. The CDR3 extends over 14 amino acids. The chain's CDR3 is CASISGQSSYEQYF. The CDR3 bases are TGTGCCAGCATCTCGGGACAGAGCTCCTACGAGCAGTACTTC.

The V call is TRBV29-1, the J call TRBJ2-1; D is possibly TRBD1 (5 bases). The V and J ends lost 6 bases and 0 bases respectively, with 12 bases between them. In germline, CDR1 is SQVTM, CDR2 ANQGSEA. CDR3 length equals 14 residues. The CDR3 DNA is TGCAGCGTCGGACAACGGAGCTCCTACAATGAGCAGTTCTTC. Translating gives CSVGQRSSYNEQFF.

Details on this clone: A much larger clone is a single base away; this may be a read error. In the same sample, other DNA sequences code for this CDR3. The rearrangement links TRBV6-5 to TRBJ2-6; D is undetermined. The CDR3 has 13 amino acids. CDR1 and CDR2 (germline): MNHEY, SVGAGI. The V and J ends lost 5 bases and 4 bases respectively, with 6 bases between them. The CDR3 bases are TGTGCCAGCAGTGGGCCGGGGGCCAACGTCCTGACTTTC. It yields the protein CASSGPGANVLTF.

The chain combines TRBV30 with TRBJ2-5; TRBD2 aligns across 7 bases. Germline CDR1 reads GTSNPN; CDR2 reads SVGIG (reference sequence). The trim removed 5 bases at V and 3 bases at J, leaving 9 bases unmatched. The CDR3 consists of 14 residues. The CDR3 nucleotides are TGTGCCTGGGGGGGGGTGAAGGCCGAAGAGACCCAGTACTTC. As protein: CAWGGVKAEETQYF.

The CDR3 region is CASSITASNQPQHF. CDR3 DNA: TGTGCCAGTAGTATTACAGCAAGCAATCAGCCCCAGCATTTT. The rearrangement joins TRBV19 to TRBJ1-5; D is unresolved. V was trimmed by 3 bases and J by 1 base, leaving 7 bases between them. CDR1 and CDR2 from the germline V gene are LNHDA and SQIVND (reference sequence). The CDR3 is made up of 14 amino acids.

This sequence joins TRBV25-1 and TRBJ1-4; TRBD1 is a possible D gene (5 bases). Per the germline V gene, CDR1 is MGHDK and CDR2 is SYGVNS. V lost 3 bases, J lost 8 bases, and 10 bases lay in between. This CDR3 contains 13 residues. CDR3 DNA: TGTGCCAGCAGTGACCCGGACAACGAAAAACTGTTTTTT. It is translated as CASSDPDNEKLFF.

In its sample, this clone was seen a few times. V usage is TRBV6-6 and J usage is TRBJ1-6; 7 nucleotides align to TRBD1. The CDR3 has 16 amino acids. V shed 7 bases and J 6 bases; nucleotides not matched to a gene: 12. Per the germline V gene, CDR1 is MNHNY and CDR2 is SVGAGI (reference sequence). The CDR3 here is CASTPASGTANSPLHF. CDR3 DNA sequence: TGTGCCAGCACACCAGCCTCCGGGACAGCTAATTCACCCCTCCACTTT.

The chain carries TRBV5-1 and TRBJ1-2; 7 positions match TRBD1. The CDR3 length is 15 residues. Germline CDR1 SGHRS, CDR2 YFSETQ. V gave up 0 bases and J gave up 4 bases; unmatched junction bases: 6. Here the CDR3 reads CASSLVTGETYGYTF. DNA for the CDR3: TGCGCCAGCAGCTTGGTCACAGGGGAGACCTATGGCTACACCTTC. Full variable domain (remainder filled in from reference TRBV5-1 and TRBJ1-2): KAGVTQTPRYLIKTRGQQVTLSCSPISGHRSVSWYQQTPGQGLQFLFEYFSETQRNKGNFPGRFSGRQFSNSRSEMNVSTLELGDSALYLCASSLVTGETYGYTFGSGTRLTVV.

This clone was picked up one time. The genes are TRBV6-1 and TRBJ2-3; the D gene is possibly TRBD1 (6 bases). V was pared by 6 bases and J by 2 bases, with 12 bases between. The CDR3 consists of 14 residues. Germline V gene sequence: CDR1 MNHNS, CDR2 SASEGT. Here the CDR3 DNA reads TGTGCCAGCAGCGCGGACAGAAACACAGATACGCAGTATTTT. This gives the protein CASSADRNTDTQYF.